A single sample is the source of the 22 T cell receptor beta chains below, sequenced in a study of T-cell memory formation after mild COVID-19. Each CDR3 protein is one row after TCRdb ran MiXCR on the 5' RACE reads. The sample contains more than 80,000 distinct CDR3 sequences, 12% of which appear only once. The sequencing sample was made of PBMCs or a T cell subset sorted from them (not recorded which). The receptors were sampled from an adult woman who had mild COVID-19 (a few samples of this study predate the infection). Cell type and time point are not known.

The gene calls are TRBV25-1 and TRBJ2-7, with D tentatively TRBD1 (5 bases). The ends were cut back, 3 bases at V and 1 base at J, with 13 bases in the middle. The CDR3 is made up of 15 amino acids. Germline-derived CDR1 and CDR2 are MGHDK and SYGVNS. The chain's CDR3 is CASSDQGVLSYEQYF. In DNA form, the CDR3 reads TGTGCCAGCAGTGATCAAGGGGTCTTATCCTACGAGCAGTACTTC.

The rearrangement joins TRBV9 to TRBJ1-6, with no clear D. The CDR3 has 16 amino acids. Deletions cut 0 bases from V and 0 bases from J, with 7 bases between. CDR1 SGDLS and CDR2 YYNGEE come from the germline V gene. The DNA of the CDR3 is TGTGCCAGCAGCGTAGGGGTGAGCTCCTATAATTCACCCCTCCACTTT. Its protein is CASSVGVSSYNSPLHF.

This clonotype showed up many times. In nucleotides, the CDR3 is TGCAGTTCGCAGAGCTCCTACGAGCAGTACTTC. It translates to CSSQSSYEQYF. The chain joins TRBV20-1 to TRBJ2-7, with D unresolved. Germline V lookup: CDR1 DFQATT, CDR2 SNEGSKA (reference sequence). Trimming left V 8 bases short and J 0 bases short, with 8 bases between. This CDR3 has 11 residues.

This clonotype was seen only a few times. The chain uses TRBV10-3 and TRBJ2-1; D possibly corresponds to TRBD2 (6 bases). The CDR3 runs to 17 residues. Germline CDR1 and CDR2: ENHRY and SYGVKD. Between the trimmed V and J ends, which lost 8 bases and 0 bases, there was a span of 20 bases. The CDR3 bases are TGTGCCATCGGGGATATTCTAGCGATCAGCTCCTACAATGAGCAGTTCTTC. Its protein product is CAIGDILAISSYNEQFF.

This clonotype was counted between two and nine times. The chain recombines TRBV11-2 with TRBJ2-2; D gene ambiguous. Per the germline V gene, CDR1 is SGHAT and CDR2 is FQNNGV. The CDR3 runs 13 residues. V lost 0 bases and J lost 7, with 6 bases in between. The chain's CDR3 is CASSLDPVGELFF. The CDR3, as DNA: TGTGCCAGCAGCTTAGATCCAGTCGGGGAGCTGTTTTTT.

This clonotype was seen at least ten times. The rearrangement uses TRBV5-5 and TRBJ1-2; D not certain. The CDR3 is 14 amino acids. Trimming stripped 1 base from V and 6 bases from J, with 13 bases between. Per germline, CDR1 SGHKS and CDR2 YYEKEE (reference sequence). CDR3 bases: TGTGCCAGCAGCTTGTGGGGAGAGGTGGATGGCTACACCTTC. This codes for CASSLWGEVDGYTF.

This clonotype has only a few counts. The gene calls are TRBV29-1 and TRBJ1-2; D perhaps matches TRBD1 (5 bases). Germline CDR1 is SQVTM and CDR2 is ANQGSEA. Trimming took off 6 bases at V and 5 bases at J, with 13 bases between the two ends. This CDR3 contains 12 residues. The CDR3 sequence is CSVRTGLYGYTF. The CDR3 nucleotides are TGCAGCGTACGAACAGGACTATATGGCTACACCTTC.

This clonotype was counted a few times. For the CDR3, the DNA is TGTGCCAGCAGTGATTGGGGGCCTCAGCCCCAGCATTTT. Protein: CASSDWGPQPQHF. J is TRBJ1-5 and V is TRBV2; D is possibly TRBD1 (6 bases). This CDR3 has 13 amino acids. Germline V lookup: CDR1 SNHLY, CDR2 FYNNEI. The germline V and J ends were trimmed by 3 bases and 6 bases, with 9 bases remaining between them.

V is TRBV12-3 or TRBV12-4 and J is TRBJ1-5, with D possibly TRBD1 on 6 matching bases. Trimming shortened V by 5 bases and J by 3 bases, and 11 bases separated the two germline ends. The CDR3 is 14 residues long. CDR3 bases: TGTGCCAGCAGTCTAGGACAGTACAATCAGCCCCAGCATTTT. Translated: CASSLGQYNQPQHF.

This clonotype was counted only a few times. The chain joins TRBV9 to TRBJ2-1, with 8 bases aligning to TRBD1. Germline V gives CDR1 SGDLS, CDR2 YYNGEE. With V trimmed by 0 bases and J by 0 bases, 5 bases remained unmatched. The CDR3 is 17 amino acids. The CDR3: CASSVESGGNSYNEQFF. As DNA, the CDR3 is TGTGCCAGCAGCGTAGAATCAGGGGGCAACTCCTACAATGAGCAGTTCTTC. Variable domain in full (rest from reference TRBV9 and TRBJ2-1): DSGVTQTPKHLITATGQRVTLRCSPRSGDLSVYWYQQSLDQGLQFLIQYYNGEERAKGNILERFSAQQFPDLHSELNLSSLELGDSALYFCASSVESGGNSYNEQFFGPGTRLTVL.

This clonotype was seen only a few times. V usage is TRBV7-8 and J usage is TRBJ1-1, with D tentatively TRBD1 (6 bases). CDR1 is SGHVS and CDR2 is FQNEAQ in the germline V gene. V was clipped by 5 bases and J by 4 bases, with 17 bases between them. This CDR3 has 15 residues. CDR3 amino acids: CASSLRGGVPTEAFF. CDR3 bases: TGTGCCAGCAGCCTACGCGGGGGCGTCCCCACTGAAGCTTTCTTT. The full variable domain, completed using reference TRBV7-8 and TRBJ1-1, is GAGVSQSPRYKVAKRGQDVALRCDPISGHVSLFWYQQALGQGPEFLTYFQNEAQLDKSGLPSDRFFAERPEGSVSTLKIQRTQQEDSAVYLCASSLRGGVPTEAFFGQGTRLTVV.

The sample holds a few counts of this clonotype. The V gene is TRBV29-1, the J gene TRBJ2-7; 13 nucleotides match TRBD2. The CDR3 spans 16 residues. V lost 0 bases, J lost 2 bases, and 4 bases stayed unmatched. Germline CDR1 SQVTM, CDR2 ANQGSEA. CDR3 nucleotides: TGCAGCGTTGAAGAGGGACTAGCGGGACACACCTACGAGCAGTACTTC. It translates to CSVEEGLAGHTYEQYF.

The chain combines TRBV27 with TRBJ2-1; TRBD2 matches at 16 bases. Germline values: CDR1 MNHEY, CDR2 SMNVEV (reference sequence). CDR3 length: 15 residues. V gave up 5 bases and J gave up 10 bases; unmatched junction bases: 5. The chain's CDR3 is CASSIGTSGRGEQFF. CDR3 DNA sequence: TGTGCCAGCAGTATAGGGACTAGCGGGAGGGGCGAGCAGTTCTTC.

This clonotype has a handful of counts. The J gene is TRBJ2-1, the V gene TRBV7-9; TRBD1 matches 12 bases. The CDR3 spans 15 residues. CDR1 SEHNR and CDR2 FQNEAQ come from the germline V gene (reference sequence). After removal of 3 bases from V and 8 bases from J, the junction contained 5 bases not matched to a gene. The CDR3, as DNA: TGTGCCAGCAGCTTCGGGACAGGGGGCCTCGATGAGCAGTTCTTC. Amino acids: CASSFGTGGLDEQFF.

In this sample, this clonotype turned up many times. CDR3 coding DNA: TGTGCCAGCAGCCCTCAGACTAGCGGGGCTTCCTACAATGAGCAGTTCTTC. It yields the protein CASSPQTSGASYNEQFF. The chain is built from TRBV7-9 and TRBJ2-1; 11 nucleotides align to TRBD2. Germline V CDR1 and CDR2: SEHNR, FQNEAQ (reference sequence). The trim removed 5 bases at V and 1 base at J, leaving 7 bases unmatched. The CDR3 contains 17 residues.

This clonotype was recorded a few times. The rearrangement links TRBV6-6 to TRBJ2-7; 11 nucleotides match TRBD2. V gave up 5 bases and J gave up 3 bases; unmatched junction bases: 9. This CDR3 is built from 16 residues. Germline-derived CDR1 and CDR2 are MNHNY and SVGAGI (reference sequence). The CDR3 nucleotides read TGTGCCAGCAGTAACGGTAGCGGGAGGGTCCGCTACGAGCAGTACTTC. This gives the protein CASSNGSGRVRYEQYF.

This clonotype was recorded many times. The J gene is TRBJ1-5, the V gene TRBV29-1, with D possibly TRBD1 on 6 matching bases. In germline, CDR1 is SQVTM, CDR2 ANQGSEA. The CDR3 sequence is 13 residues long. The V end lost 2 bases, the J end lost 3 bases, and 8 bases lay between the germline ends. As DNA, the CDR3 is TGCAGCGTTGAATGGGGGCACAATCAGCCCCAGCATTTT. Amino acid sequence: CSVEWGHNQPQHF.

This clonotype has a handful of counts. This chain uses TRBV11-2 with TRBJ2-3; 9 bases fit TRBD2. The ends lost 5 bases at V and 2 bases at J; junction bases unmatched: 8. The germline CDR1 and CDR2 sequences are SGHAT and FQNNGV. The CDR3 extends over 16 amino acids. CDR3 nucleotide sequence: TGTGCCAGCAGCCAGGGACTAGCCCTAATCACAGATACGCAGTATTTT. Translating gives CASSQGLALITDTQYF.

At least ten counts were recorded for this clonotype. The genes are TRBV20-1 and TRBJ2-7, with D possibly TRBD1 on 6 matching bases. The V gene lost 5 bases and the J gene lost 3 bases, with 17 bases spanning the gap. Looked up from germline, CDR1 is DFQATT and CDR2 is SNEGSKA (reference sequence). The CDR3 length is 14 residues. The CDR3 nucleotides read TGCAGTGCTCCTCTGCTTGGGGGCGGCTACGAGCAGTACTTC. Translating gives CSAPLLGGGYEQYF.

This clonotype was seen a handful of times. For the CDR3, the DNA is TGTGCCAGTAGTCCCAGTGGTGGACCAGATACGCAGTATTTT. This codes for CASSPSGGPDTQYF. The rearrangement links TRBV19 to TRBJ2-3; D unresolved. This CDR3 comprises 14 residues. CDR1 is LNHDA and CDR2 is SQIVND in the germline V gene (reference sequence). The ends were cut back, 5 bases at V and 4 bases at J, with 13 bases in the middle.

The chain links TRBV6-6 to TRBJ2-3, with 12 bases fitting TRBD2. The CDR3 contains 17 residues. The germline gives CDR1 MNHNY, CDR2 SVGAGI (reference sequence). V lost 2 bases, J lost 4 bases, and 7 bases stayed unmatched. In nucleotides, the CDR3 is TGTGCCAGCAGTTACCTGTCTAGCGGGGGGGCCTCAGATACGCAGTATTTT. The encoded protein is CASSYLSSGGASDTQYF.

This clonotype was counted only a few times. The CDR3 loop reads CASSGGHGTETYNEQFF. The CDR3 coding sequence is TGTGCCAGCAGCGGAGGCCACGGGACAGAAACCTACAATGAGCAGTTCTTC. The chain has TRBV9 and TRBJ2-1, with 7 bases matching TRBD1. V was clipped by 3 bases and J by 2 bases; unmatched bases: 11. The CDR3 is made up of 17 amino acids. CDR1 is SGDLS and CDR2 is YYNGEE in the germline V gene. Full variable domain (rest looked up from reference TRBV9 and TRBJ2-1): DSGVTQTPKHLITATGQRVTLRCSPRSGDLSVYWYQQSLDQGLQFLIQYYNGEERAKGNILERFSAQQFPDLHSELNLSSLELGDSALYFCASSGGHGTETYNEQFFGPGTRLTVL.